The clone carrying this TCR beta chain has only a few counts. Antigen specificity is unknown. Molecular barcoding with unique molecular identifiers was used for the TCRbeta library. One entry per CDR3 protein results from TCRdb running MiXCR on the PCR reads. The table lists hundreds of thousands of distinct CDR3 sequences, under 20% of them singletons, with roughly 41% in the top ten. The data stem from a study of T-cell reconstitution after alpha-beta-depleted transplantation in children. General study findings and limits: About two months after transplant, alpha-beta T cells reportedly came from several hundred expanded graft clones. Fresh T-cell production supplied most of the T-cell counts and diversity seen one year after transplant. Diversity of TCRbeta at day 60 was high in some patients, arising from surviving recipient T cells and thymic progenitors.

Looked up from germline, CDR1 is SGHRS and CDR2 is YFSETQ. The CDR3 is made up of 18 amino acids. Trimming shortened V by 5 bases and J by 4 bases, and 25 bases separated the two germline ends. The clonotype was recovered from a male patient between 2 and 10 years old who had a stem cell transplant for acute lymphoblastic leukemia, so the T cells may come from the graft donor. The chain recombines TRBV5-1 with TRBJ2-1; TRBD2 is a possible D gene (9 bases). The sample in question was PBMCs, mostly from graft donor cells, obtained 360 days after TCRalphabeta/CD19-depleted stem cell transplant. The CDR3 sequence is CASSGTGPTSGAYNEQFF. The CDR3 DNA follows: TGCGCCAGCAGTGGGACAGGACCGACTAGCGGAGCATACAATGAGCAGTTCTTC. The full variable domain, its missing parts supplied by reference TRBV5-1 and TRBJ2-1, is KAGVTQTPRYLIKTRGQQVTLSCSPISGHRSVSWYQQTPGQGLQFLFEYFSETQRNKGNFPGRFSGRQFSNSRSEMNVSTLELGDSALYLCASSGTGPTSGAYNEQFFGPGTRLTVL.